Below, 32 T cell receptor beta chains from the same sample are listed, as sequenced in a study of blood T cell repertoires in COVID-19. Sequencing was performed with immunoSEQ multiplex PCR; in TCRdb, only in-frame clones are kept and a portion is missing. The data show about 140,000 clones, with 88% seen just once and approximately 2.5% held by the top ten. The specimen was peripheral blood. These receptors originate from a human donor with COVID-19, enrolled during active disease. The donor label of this sample is uncertain.

The chain joins TRBV2 to TRBJ2-1, with 10 bases lining up with TRBD2. V lost 1 base and J lost 4; bases outside the gene matches: 4. CDR1 SNHLY and CDR2 FYNNEI come from the germline V gene. The CDR3 extends over 16 amino acids. CDR3 residues: CASSEGLAGAYNEQFF. In DNA form, the CDR3 reads TGTGCCAGCAGTGAAGGGCTAGCGGGGGCATACAATGAGCAGTTCTTC.

V gene TRBV5-4 combines with J gene TRBJ2-3; 8 positions agree with TRBD2. V lost 3 bases and J lost 0; bases outside the gene matches: 3. Germline V CDR1 and CDR2: SGHNT, YYREEE (reference sequence). CDR3 size: 15 residues. The CDR3 loop is CASSSLAASTDTQYF. In nucleotides, the CDR3 is TGTGCCAGCAGCTCACTAGCGGCTAGCACAGATACGCAGTATTTT.

This rearrangement joins TRBV29-1 to TRBJ1-2, with a weak D call TRBD1 (5 bases). The V and J ends lost 6 bases and 7 bases respectively, with 18 bases between them. The CDR3 loop spans 13 amino acids. CDR1 SQVTM and CDR2 ANQGSEA come from the germline V gene. The CDR3 coding sequence is TGCAGCGTGACCCGGGACTCTGGTATTGGCTACACCTTC. Translating it yields CSVTRDSGIGYTF.

This clone was detected a few times. The chain couples TRBV6-5 to TRBJ1-1, with TRBD1 identical over 9 bases. Germline V lookup: CDR1 MNHEY, CDR2 SVGAGI. V was pared by 4 bases and J by 7 bases, with 7 bases of the junction left unmatched. The CDR3 is 14 residues long. This CDR3 reads CASSSPGQGSEAFF. The CDR3 nucleotides read TGTGCCAGCAGTTCTCCGGGACAGGGAAGTGAAGCTTTCTTT.

This chain joins TRBV25-1 and TRBJ1-2, with D hard to call. This CDR3 is 13 amino acids long. Trimming pared 4 bases from V and 1 base from J, leaving 7 bases between. Germline V CDR1 and CDR2: MGHDK, SYGVNS. CDR3 in DNA: TGTGCCAGCAGTGGTCACAGTAACTATGGCTACACCTTC. Protein sequence: CASSGHSNYGYTF.

This clone was picked up a small number of times. The chain couples TRBV6-5 to TRBJ2-1; 8 bases are a match to TRBD2. The CDR3 loop spans 14 amino acids. J lost 2 bases, V lost 8 bases, and 5 bases had no gene match. Germline V CDR1 and CDR2: MNHEY, SVGAGI. CDR3 in DNA: TGTGCCAGCGCAGCGGGGGTCGCCTACAATGAGCAGTTCTTC. Encoded protein: CASAAGVAYNEQFF.

J is TRBJ1-1 and V is TRBV29-1; no clear D gene. CDR3 length equals 13 residues. V gave up 7 bases and J gave up 1 base, with 13 bases separating them. The germline gives CDR1 SQVTM, CDR2 ANQGSEA. This chain's CDR3 is CSATEGGNTEAFF. DNA of the CDR3: TGCAGCGCTACCGAGGGCGGGAACACTGAAGCTTTCTTT. Drawing the rest from reference TRBV29-1 and TRBJ1-1, the complete variable domain is SAVISQKPSRDICQRGTSLTIQCQVDSQVTMMFWYRQQPGQSLTLIATANQGSEATYESGFVIDKFPISRPNLTFSTLTVSNMSPEDSSIYLCSATEGGNTEAFFGQGTRLTVV.

The chain is built from TRBV3-1 (or the pseudogene TRBV3-2) and TRBJ1-5; the D gene is possibly TRBD1 (5 bases). CDR1 LGHDT and CDR2 YNNKEL come from the germline V gene (reference sequence). This CDR3 has 13 amino acids. V lost 0 bases, J lost 10 bases, and 10 bases lay in between. In DNA form, the CDR3 reads TGTGCCAGCAGCCAAGATCCGACAGCCCCCCAGCATTTT. Protein sequence: CASSQDPTAPQHF.

The V gene is TRBV19, the J gene TRBJ1-2; weak D call: TRBD1 (5 bases). Germline V gene sequence: CDR1 LNHDA, CDR2 SQIVND (reference sequence). The CDR3 has 13 amino acids. The V and J ends lost 6 bases and 8 bases respectively, with 16 bases between them. Here the CDR3 DNA reads TGTGCCAGTAGCTCGGGACCTGGGGGGGGCTACACCTTC. Translated: CASSSGPGGGYTF.

The chain recombines TRBV20-1 with TRBJ2-2; the D gene is possibly TRBD2 (5 bases). The CDR3 covers 15 residues. Germline V CDR1 and CDR2: DFQATT, SNEGSKA (reference sequence). Trimming took 3 bases from V and 0 from J, leaving 11 bases between them. The CDR3 loop reads CSASRGSPNTGELFF. In DNA, the CDR3 is TGCAGTGCTAGTCGTGGGAGCCCGAACACCGGGGAGCTGTTTTTT.

This clone has a single count. The chain links TRBV6-2 or TRBV6-3 to TRBJ1-2; 10 nucleotides align to TRBD1. Germline V gene sequence: CDR1 MNHEY, CDR2 SVGEGT. CDR3 length: 15 residues. Losses at the gene ends were 5 bases for V and 4 bases for J; bases not matched to a gene: 7. The CDR3 DNA follows: TGTGCCAGCAGTGACCCGGGACAGGGGACCTATGGCTACACCTTC. It codes for CASSDPGQGTYGYTF.

The chain combines TRBV12-3 or TRBV12-4 with TRBJ2-7; D is possibly TRBD2 (5 bases). CDR3 size: 12 residues. V lost 6 bases and J 2 bases, leaving 8 bases between the germline ends. The CDR3 DNA sequence: TGTGCCAGCAGGAGGGAACCCTACGAGCAGTACTTC. Its protein is CASRREPYEQYF.

The rearrangement joins TRBV6-5 to TRBJ2-7; TRBD1 matches at 7 bases. The length of the CDR3 is 13 residues. CDR1 is MNHEY, CDR2 SVGAGI, per germline. The J segment lost 2 bases and the V segment lost 4 bases, leaving 2 bases of the junction unmatched. The CDR3 spells CASSSTGTYEQYF. In DNA form, the CDR3 reads TGTGCCAGCAGTTCGACAGGGACCTACGAGCAGTACTTC.

V gene TRBV9 combines with J gene TRBJ2-7; TRBD2 is a possible D gene (6 bases). Germline lookup yields CDR1 SGDLS and CDR2 YYNGEE. This CDR3 has 16 amino acids. Trimming took 0 bases from V and 1 from J, leaving 14 bases between them. This CDR3 reads CASSVGVGGASYEQYF. CDR3 DNA sequence: TGTGCCAGCAGCGTAGGGGTCGGGGGTGCGTCCTACGAGCAGTACTTC.

The V gene is TRBV19, the J gene TRBJ2-3, with 9 positions matching TRBD1. V shed 11 bases and J 10 bases; nucleotides not matched to a gene: 7. The CDR3 totals 11 residues. CDR1 is LNHDA, CDR2 SQIVND, per germline (reference sequence). CDR3 protein: CAGYGQGPQYF. The CDR3 region has the DNA TGTGCCGGATACGGACAGGGGCCGCAGTATTTT. The full variable domain, with the rest looked up from reference TRBV19 and TRBJ2-3, is DGGITQSPKYLFRKEGQNVTLSCEQNLNHDAMYWYRQDPGQGLRLIYYSQIVNDFQKGDIAEGYSVSREKKESFPLTVTSAQKNPTAFYLCAGYGQGPQYFGPGTRLTVL.

The chain links TRBV6-5 to TRBJ1-3, with D tentatively TRBD1 (5 bases). Germline loops: CDR1 MNHEY, CDR2 SVGAGI. This CDR3 has 14 residues. Trimming pared 10 bases from V and 0 bases from J, leaving 13 bases between. The CDR3 DNA reads as TGTGCCACCGTAGCCGGGGGCTCTGGAAACACCATATATTTT. Protein sequence: CATVAGGSGNTIYF.

This clone has only a few counts. The chain employs TRBV9 and TRBJ2-1; possibly TRBD2 for D (7 bases). V was pared by 1 base and J by 8 bases, with 19 bases between. The V gene's germline CDR1 is SGDLS and CDR2 YYNGEE. This CDR3 comprises 16 residues. The chain's CDR3 is CASSVYGSGEGDEQFF. CDR3 bases: TGTGCCAGCAGCGTATATGGGTCAGGGGAGGGGGATGAGCAGTTCTTC.

The chain is built from TRBV7-2 and TRBJ1-1; D uncertain. CDR1 is SGHTA and CDR2 is FQGNSA in the germline V gene. The length of the CDR3 is 15 residues. Trimming left V 5 bases short and J 0 bases short, with 13 bases between. The chain's CDR3 is CASSPTRGLNTEAFF. CDR3 DNA sequence: TGTGCCAGCAGCCCAACGCGGGGATTGAACACTGAAGCTTTCTTT.

This chain joins TRBV4-1 and TRBJ1-2; 9 positions agree with TRBD1. The CDR3 length is 16 residues. After removal of 1 base from V and 6 bases from J, the junction contained 9 bases not matched to a gene. From germline, CDR1 is MGHRA and CDR2 YSYEKL. CDR3 region: CASSQGGTGKWDGYTF. The CDR3 nucleotides are TGCGCCAGCAGCCAAGGGGGGACAGGGAAGTGGGATGGCTACACCTTC.

The chain links TRBV27 to TRBJ2-7, with TRBD2 matching over 7 bases. V was clipped by 5 bases and J by 3 bases; unmatched bases: 4. Germline V gives CDR1 MNHEY, CDR2 SMNVEV (reference sequence). This CDR3 contains 13 residues. CDR3 coding DNA: TGTGCCAGCAGTCAAGGCGGGAGCTACGAGCAGTACTTC. Protein product: CASSQGGSYEQYF.

The chain recombines TRBV5-1 with TRBJ1-1; 7 bases agree with TRBD1. V trimming: 2 bases; J trimming: 0 bases; junction bases outside the gene matches: 7. The CDR3 is 16 residues long. CDR1 is SGHRS and CDR2 is YFSETQ in the germline V gene. The CDR3 DNA is TGCGCCAGCAGCTTCCCCGGGGGACAGATGAACACTGAAGCTTTCTTT. This codes for CASSFPGGQMNTEAFF. Together with reference TRBV5-1 and TRBJ1-1, the CDR3 gives the full variable domain: KAGVTQTPRYLIKTRGQQVTLSCSPISGHRSVSWYQQTPGQGLQFLFEYFSETQRNKGNFPGRFSGRQFSNSRSEMNVSTLELGDSALYLCASSFPGGQMNTEAFFGQGTRLTVV.

CDR3 protein: CASSPDGSRGYTF. The CDR3 DNA reads as TGTGCCAGCAGCCCTGACGGGTCACGGGGCTACACCTTC. V and J are TRBV7-9 and TRBJ1-2, with no clear D. The CDR3 has 13 amino acids. Germline V gene lookup returns CDR1 SEHNR and CDR2 FQNEAQ (reference sequence). V lost 5 bases, J lost 8 bases, and 15 bases lay in between.

This chain links TRBV10-3 with TRBJ1-6, with D hard to call. Germline V gene sequence: CDR1 ENHRY, CDR2 SYGVKD. The V and J ends lost 3 bases and 7 bases respectively, with 13 bases between them. This CDR3 has 15 amino acids. The CDR3 here is CAISDRDVGNSPLHF. CDR3 nucleotides: TGTGCCATCAGTGACAGAGATGTGGGCAATTCACCCCTCCACTTT.

In its sample, this clone was seen a few times. This chain connects TRBV7-9 to TRBJ1-4; 7 nucleotides match TRBD1. With 1 base clipped from V and 0 bases from J, the junction kept 5 bases outside the gene matches. Germline V lookup: CDR1 SEHNR, CDR2 FQNEAQ (reference sequence). The CDR3 has 17 residues. Written as DNA, the CDR3 is TGTGCCAGCAGCTTAGGACAGGGTGTCTCAACTAATGAAAAACTGTTTTTT. This sequence encodes CASSLGQGVSTNEKLFF.

This clone was seen more than once but under ten times. The chain has TRBV6-1 and TRBJ2-1; 7 positions agree with TRBD1. V was pared by 3 bases and J by 8 bases, with 16 bases of the junction left unmatched. This CDR3 has 17 amino acids. Germline CDR1 reads MNHNS; CDR2 reads SASEGT. Written as DNA, the CDR3 is TGTGCCAGCAGTGACCCAGGCCGGAATCACCAGGGGGATGAGCAGTTCTTC. Encoded protein: CASSDPGRNHQGDEQFF.

This clone occurred once. This chain connects TRBV2 to TRBJ1-5, with TRBD1 matching over 9 bases. This CDR3 region has 15 residues. Germline CDR1 and CDR2: SNHLY and FYNNEI. The V segment lost 6 bases and the J segment 5 bases; nucleotides outside the gene matches: 8. CDR3 sequence: CASRGGQGKHQPQHF. The CDR3 DNA follows: TGTGCCAGCAGGGGGGGACAGGGTAAGCATCAGCCCCAGCATTTT.

The V call is TRBV29-1, the J call TRBJ2-7; TRBD1 matches at 8 bases. In germline, CDR1 is SQVTM, CDR2 ANQGSEA. Germline trimming cut 4 bases from V and 2 bases from J; bases unmatched to any gene: 10. The length of the CDR3 is 15 residues. The CDR3 DNA reads as TGCAGCGTTGTTGAAGCCGGGACAGGAGCCTACGAGCAGTACTTC. This sequence encodes CSVVEAGTGAYEQYF.

The chain employs TRBV19 and TRBJ1-1; tentatively, D is TRBD1 (5 bases). Trimming left V 5 bases short and J 4 bases short, with 17 bases between. This CDR3 region has 15 residues. CDR1 is LNHDA and CDR2 is SQIVND in the germline V gene (reference sequence). CDR3 sequence: CASSPSREGGTEAFF. The CDR3 bases are TGTGCCAGTAGTCCTTCCAGGGAGGGCGGCACTGAAGCTTTCTTT.

Comment on this clone: This CDR3 is also generated by other DNA sequences in the sample. J is TRBJ1-3 and V is TRBV9; no firm D call. The CDR3 spans 14 residues. Germline loops: CDR1 SGDLS, CDR2 YYNGEE. V dropped 0 bases and J dropped 1 base, with 5 bases sitting between them. The CDR3 sequence is CASSVGSSGNTIYF. CDR3 sequence (DNA): TGTGCCAGCAGCGTAGGCAGTTCTGGAAACACCATATATTTT.

The V gene is TRBV6-6, the J gene TRBJ1-5, with D possibly being TRBD1 (5 bases). The CDR3 sequence is 13 residues long. Germline V gives CDR1 MNHNY, CDR2 SVGAGI (reference sequence). The V and J ends lost 10 bases and 2 bases respectively, with 12 bases between them. The CDR3, as DNA: TGTGCCACCAACGGGGGTGGCAATCAGCCCCAGCATTTT. Translated: CATNGGGNQPQHF.

V gene TRBV2 combines with J gene TRBJ2-5, with 14 bases lining up with TRBD2. The CDR3 consists of 16 residues. The germline V gene has CDR1 SNHLY and CDR2 FYNNEI. V gave up 6 bases and J gave up 7 bases; unmatched junction bases: 10. CDR3 protein: CASRQGLAGALRTQYF. CDR3 in DNA: TGTGCCAGCAGACAGGGACTAGCGGGGGCCCTGAGGACCCAGTACTTC.

The chain employs TRBV5-1 and TRBJ1-2; no reliable D call. Trimming took 0 bases from V and 6 from J, leaving 15 bases between them. Germline CDR1 reads SGHRS; CDR2 reads YFSETQ. This CDR3 is 15 amino acids long. The CDR3 DNA reads as TGCGCCAGCAGCTTGGGGGTAGTGAGCGAGAATGGCTACACCTTC. This sequence encodes CASSLGVVSENGYTF.